Sequencing of this TCR beta chain was carried out in a study of blood T cell repertoires in COVID-19. Method: immunoSEQ multiplex PCR; TCRdb's copy keeps in-frame clones and lacks some. The repertoire holds 280,000 or so clones, 85% to 90% seen once, with roughly 15% in the top ten. As concerns this clone: Other DNA sequences of this sample code for an identical CDR3.

The CDR3 contains 14 residues. The V end was cut by 6 bases, the J end by 0 bases, with 9 bases between. Germline V gives CDR1 SNHLY, CDR2 FYNNEI. The clonotype comes from a human donor in a cohort sampled during active COVID-19. The chain has TRBV2 and TRBJ2-1; weak D call: TRBD2 (6 bases). Sequencing used peripheral blood. The CDR3 DNA follows: TGTGCCAGCAGCCTGACTAGCTCCTACAATGAGCAGTTCTTC. Its translation: CASSLTSSYNEQFF.